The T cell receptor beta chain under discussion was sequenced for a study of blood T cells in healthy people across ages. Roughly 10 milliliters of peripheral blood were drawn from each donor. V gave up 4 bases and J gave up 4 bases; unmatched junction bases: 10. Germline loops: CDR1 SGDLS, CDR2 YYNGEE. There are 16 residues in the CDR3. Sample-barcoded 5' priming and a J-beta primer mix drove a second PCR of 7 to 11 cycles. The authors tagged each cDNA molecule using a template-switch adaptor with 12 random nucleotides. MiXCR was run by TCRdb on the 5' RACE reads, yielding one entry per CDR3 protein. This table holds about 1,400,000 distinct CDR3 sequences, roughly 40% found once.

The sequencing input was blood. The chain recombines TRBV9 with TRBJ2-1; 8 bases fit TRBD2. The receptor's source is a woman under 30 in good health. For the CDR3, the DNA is TGTGCCAGCAGCCCGCGGGGGGCATCCCTTTACAATGAGCAGTTCTTC. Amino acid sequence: CASSPRGASLYNEQFF.